This is a list of T cell receptor beta chains from one sample in a study of cytomegalovirus exposure and HLA in healthy donors. Using immunoSEQ multiplex PCR, the repertoire was profiled, and TCRdb retains in-frame clones only, with some absent. The table has 95,000 to 150,000 clones, approximately 84% seen once; the top ten hold approximately 0.22%. Sequencing input: PBMCs. Receptors were obtained from a man aged 50 to 59 in good health and CMV-seronegative. Both conserved end residues are part of each CDR3. The D gene is left open where the match is weak. Rows may omit the clone size; those that give it use once, few, many or a size class.

size	V	J	D	DNA	CDR3
NA	TRBV11-3	TRBJ2-2	NA	TGTGCCAGCAGCCACTCGGCGGGGAACACCGGGGAGCTGTTTTTT	CASSHSAGNTGELFF
NA	TRBV19	TRBJ1-2	TRBD1	TGTGCCAGTAGTACAGACAGGGGAGAAAACTATGGCTACACCTTC	CASSTDRGENYGYTF
NA	TRBV29-1	TRBJ1-5	NA	TGCAGCGTTGAAGAGGTACAGGGGCCCCAGCATTTT	CSVEEVQGPQHF
NA	TRBV6-1	TRBJ1-1	NA	TGTGCCAGCAGATTCGACAAGTGGGCCACTGAAGCTTTCTTT	CASRFDKWATEAFF
NA	TRBV7-2	TRBJ2-5	TRBD2	TGTGCCAGCAGCTTATCTAGCGGGGAGGAGACCCAGTACTTC	CASSLSSGEETQYF
NA	TRBV7-6	TRBJ1-3	NA	TGTGCCAGCAGCGGGCCCTTGGATTATGGAAACACCATATATTTT	CASSGPLDYGNTIYF
NA	TRBV25-1	TRBJ2-7	NA	TGTGCCAGCAGTGAAGCCCCAAGCGGGGAGCAGTACTTC	CASSEAPSGEQYF
NA	TRBV5-5	TRBJ2-6	NA	TGTGCCAGCAGCTTGTGGCCCATCGGAGGAGGGGCCAACGTCCTGACTTTC	CASSLWPIGGGANVLTF
NA	TRBV18	TRBJ2-7	NA	TGTGCCAGCTCACCTTCCACAGGGAGGGGCTCCTACGAGCAGTACTTC	CASSPSTGRGSYEQYF
NA	TRBV2	TRBJ2-3	TRBD2	TGTGCCAGCAGGGGACTAGCGGGAGGACGCACAGATACGCAGTATTTT	CASRGLAGGRTDTQYF
once	TRBV7-9	TRBJ2-5	NA	TGTGCCAGCAGCTTAGGGTCACGTGGTTGGGAGCAGTACTTC	CASSLGSRGWEQYF
NA	TRBV12-5	TRBJ2-3	TRBD1	TGTGCTAGTGGTTTGGTGAGGACAGGGGGCGCAGATACGCAGTATTTT	CASGLVRTGGADTQYF
NA	TRBV2	TRBJ1-5	TRBD1	TGTGCCAGTTCGACAGGGGTGAGCAATCAGCCCCAGCATTTT	CASSTGVSNQPQHF
NA	TRBV7-9	TRBJ1-1	NA	TGTGCCAGCAGCTTAGCGCGCCAGGTAAACACTGAAGCTTTCTTT	CASSLARQVNTEAFF
NA	TRBV5-1	TRBJ2-7	NA	TGCGCCAGCAGCCTTAGGACAGAAACCCTCTACGAGCAGTACTTC	CASSLRTETLYEQYF
NA	TRBV7-2	TRBJ1-3	NA	TGTGCCAGCAGCTTAGGTCTTCAGGGAAACACCATATATTTT	CASSLGLQGNTIYF
NA	TRBV7-6	TRBJ2-7	TRBD1	TGTGCCAGCAGCTTAGCGCGAGGGACAGGGTACGAGCAGTACTTC	CASSLARGTGYEQYF
once	TRBV19	TRBJ1-1	NA	TGTGCCAGTAGTATAGATCGGGGGGCGGCTGAAGCTTTCTTT	CASSIDRGAAEAFF
NA	TRBV29-1	TRBJ2-7	NA	TGCAGCGTTTTGAGACTAGGCTCCTACGAGCAGTACTTC	CSVLRLGSYEQYF
NA	TRBV6-1	TRBJ2-5	TRBD1	TGTGCCAGCAGTGAAAGGGGACAGGGGATCACGGAGACCCAGTACTTC	CASSERGQGITETQYF
NA	TRBV7-3	TRBJ2-1	NA	TGTGCCAGCAGCTTAAGCGCCCCTCTCTACAGTGAGCAGTTCTTC	CASSLSAPLYSEQFF
NA	TRBV7-2	TRBJ1-3	TRBD1	TGTGCCAGCAGCCCGGGACAGGGGTACGGAAACACCATATATTTT	CASSPGQGYGNTIYF
NA	TRBV4-2	TRBJ2-7	TRBD1	TGTGCCAGCAGCCAAGACGGACGACAGGGGAATTCCTACGAGCAGTACTTC	CASSQDGRQGNSYEQYF
NA	TRBV30	TRBJ2-7	NA	TGTGCCCAACGGAAAGGGGTGAGCTCCTACGAGCAGTACTTC	CAQRKGVSSYEQYF
once	TRBV6-6	TRBJ2-7	TRBD1	TGTGCCAGCAGTACCTCCGGGACAGGGGCTTCCTACGAGCAGTACTTC	CASSTSGTGASYEQYF
NA	TRBV30	TRBJ1-1	NA	TGTGCCTGGAGAGAAACAGCGAACACTGAAGCTTTCTTT	CAWRETANTEAFF
NA	TRBV5-1	TRBJ2-1	TRBD2	TGCGCCAGCAGCTTGGCTAGCGGGAACGGCAATGAGCAGTTCTTC	CASSLASGNGNEQFF
NA	TRBV6-6	TRBJ1-1	TRBD1	TGTGCCAGCGGGGACAGGGGAATTACTGAAGCTTTCTTT	CASGDRGITEAFF
NA	TRBV6-1	TRBJ2-7	TRBD1	TGTGCCATCGGGACAGGGGTCTCCTACGAGCAGTACTTC	CAIGTGVSYEQYF
NA	TRBV15	TRBJ1-1	NA	TGTGCCACCAGCACCCGACCGAGGGGGGGCATGAACACTGAAGCTTTCTTT	CATSTRPRGGMNTEAFF
NA	TRBV19	TRBJ1-5	NA	TGTGCCAGTAGTATAGTTCCGGGTAGCAATCAGCCCCAGCATTTT	CASSIVPGSNQPQHF
once	TRBV19	TRBJ2-2	NA	TGTGCCAGTAGCATGGGCGGGATGGTGGCCCGGGAGCTGTTTTTT	CASSMGGMVARELFF
NA	TRBV7-3	TRBJ1-1	NA	TGTGCCAGCAGCAGCGACAGGATTGAAGCTTTCTTT	CASSSDRIEAFF
NA	TRBV29-1	TRBJ2-1	TRBD2	TGCAGCGAGCGACCTCGACTAGCGGGGGCCAACAATGAGCAGTTCTTC	CSERPRLAGANNEQFF
NA	TRBV9	TRBJ2-7	TRBD2	TGTGCCAGCAGCGTAGGGCTAGCGGGGGATTACGAGCAGTACTTC	CASSVGLAGDYEQYF
NA	TRBV5-1	TRBJ1-1	NA	TGCGCCAGCGGAGACAGGTTGAACACTGAAGCTTTCTTT	CASGDRLNTEAFF
once	TRBV19	TRBJ1-2	TRBD1	TGTGCCAGTAGTTTCGGCAGGGGGGCGCAGGGCTATGGCTACACCTTC	CASSFGRGAQGYGYTF
NA	TRBV4-3	TRBJ2-5	NA	TGCGCCTGCCTAAGCCCCCCACTAGAAAGTAAAGAGACCCAGTACTTC	CACLSPPLESKETQYF
NA	TRBV30	TRBJ1-6	NA	TGTGCCTGGAGTTTGGCGAGGCCGGATTCACCCCTCCACTTT	CAWSLARPDSPLHF
NA	TRBV7-2	TRBJ1-1	NA	TGTGCCAGCAGCTTAGTTGCAGTCCTGAACACTGAAGCTTTCTTT	CASSLVAVLNTEAFF
NA	TRBV28	TRBJ1-1	NA	TGTGCCAGCAGTTTAATTGTGGGGAGGGTCCCCGGGGAGAACACTGAAGCTTTCTTT	CASSLIVGRVPGENTEAFF
NA	TRBV7-9	TRBJ2-1	NA	TGTGCCAGCAGCACGCCCCGGACAAAAGGGCAGTTCTTC	CASSTPRTKGQFF
few	TRBV6-1	TRBJ1-5	TRBD1	TGTGCCAGCAGTGATTTTGCCGGACAGGGTAACCCCCAGCATTTT	CASSDFAGQGNPQHF
NA	TRBV11-2	TRBJ2-2	NA	TGTGCCAGCAGCTTAGAGCGGCTGCTCACCGGGGAGCTGTTTTTT	CASSLERLLTGELFF
NA	TRBV30	TRBJ1-1	TRBD1	TGTGCCTGGAGGCCGGGACAGGGGGGGACTGAAGCTTTCTTT	CAWRPGQGGTEAFF
NA	TRBV27	TRBJ2-5	NA	TGTGCCAGCAGTCCGACTCGTGGATACCAAGAGACCCAGTACTTC	CASSPTRGYQETQYF
NA	TRBV5-4	TRBJ2-1	NA	TGTGCCAGCAGCTTGGGGCGGGAGCAGTTCTTC	CASSLGREQFF
NA	TRBV30	TRBJ1-5	NA	TGTGCCTGGAGTCCCCGGGACGCAGGACTATTCAATCAGCCCCAGCATTTT	CAWSPRDAGLFNQPQHF
NA	TRBV9	TRBJ1-2	NA	TGTGCCAGCAGCGTTTCCCTTGCGGAGAGCTACCCCTTC	CASSVSLAESYPF
NA	TRBV6-1	TRBJ1-1	TRBD1	TGTGCCAGCAGGAGGGGACAGACCCTCACTGAAGCTTTCTTT	CASRRGQTLTEAFF
NA	TRBV28	TRBJ2-5	NA	TGTGCCAGCAGCCCCCCGGGCGGGCCCGGCCAAGAGACCCAGTACTTC	CASSPPGGPGQETQYF
NA	TRBV6-1	TRBJ1-5	NA	TGTGCCAGCACGGAGACAGGACCTCAGCCCCAGCATTTT	CASTETGPQPQHF
NA	TRBV12-5	TRBJ2-1	TRBD2	TGTGCTAGTGGTTTGCTAGCGGGGGGAACTATCAATGAGCAGTTCTTC	CASGLLAGGTINEQFF
NA	TRBV9	TRBJ2-3	NA	TGTGCCAGCAGCGTAGCCACGGACTTCACGGGAGATACGCAGTATTTT	CASSVATDFTGDTQYF
NA	TRBV7-2	TRBJ2-2	TRBD2	TGTGCCAGCAGCCCAGGGACCCTTCTAGCGGGGGGTCGCACCGGGGAGCTGTTTTTT	CASSPGTLLAGGRTGELFF
NA	TRBV5-1	TRBJ1-1	NA	TGCGCCAGCAGTTTGGACAGTCAGAACACTGAAGCTTTCTTT	CASSLDSQNTEAFF
NA	TRBV7-3	TRBJ2-2	NA	TGTGCCAGCAGCTTAACCGGGACTCCTAACACCGGGGAGCTGTTTTTT	CASSLTGTPNTGELFF
NA	TRBV4-1	TRBJ1-2	NA	TGCGCCAGCAGCCAAGATCGAGTTTTGGACTATGGCTACACCTTC	CASSQDRVLDYGYTF
NA	TRBV7-8	TRBJ1-6	NA	TGTGCCAGCCTGGGGGCAGGGTTTTCACCCCTCCACTTT	CASLGAGFSPLHF